Below, 13 T cell receptor beta chains from the same sample are listed, as sequenced in a study of T cells in Graves' hyperthyroidism and ophthalmopathy. From RNA transcripts, TCR beta CDR3 regions were amplified. The primer set for the first-round RT-PCR of the TCR CDR3 was HTBI. TCRdb reprocessed the multiplex PCR reads via MiXCR and lists one record per CDR3 protein. The sample records some 360,000 distinct CDR3 sequences, over 15% being singletons. Material for sequencing was blood. The receptors stem from a woman aged 35 to 49 with Graves' ophthalmopathy.

The chain combines TRBV27 with TRBJ1-1; weak D call: TRBD1 (6 bases). The CDR3 runs to 14 residues. The V and J ends lost 5 bases and 8 bases respectively, with 18 bases between them. The germline V gene encodes CDR1 MNHEY and CDR2 SMNVEV (reference sequence). CDR3 in DNA: TGTGCCAGCAGTCCGGAGCCCCAGGGGAGGGAAGCTTTCTTT. Encoded protein: CASSPEPQGREAFF.

The rearrangement uses TRBV28 and TRBJ2-7, with 9 bases fitting TRBD1. The CDR3 extends over 16 amino acids. The germline CDR1 and CDR2 sequences are MDHEN and SYDVKM. The V gene end was trimmed by 1 base and the J gene end by 6 bases; junction bases not matched to a gene: 10. The DNA of the CDR3 is TGTGCCAGCAGTTTATCCGGTCTCGGGACAGGGACCGAGCAGTACTTC. Its protein product is CASSLSGLGTGTEQYF.

This clonotype showed up many times. The chain employs TRBV6-5 and TRBJ1-2; 7 nucleotides line up with TRBD1. Germline V gene lookup returns CDR1 MNHEY and CDR2 SVGAGI. V gave up 3 bases and J gave up 8 bases; unmatched junction bases: 9. This CDR3 has 14 residues. CDR3: CASSYYDREGGYTF. Written as DNA, the CDR3 is TGTGCCAGCAGTTATTACGACAGGGAGGGAGGCTACACCTTC.

CDR3 sequence reads: CASGPRWDSEETQYF. The CDR3 DNA reads TGTGCTAGTGGTCCACGCTGGGACAGCGAAGAGACCCAGTACTTC. The V and J genes are TRBV12-5 and TRBJ2-5; 7 positions match TRBD1. The germline gives CDR1 LGHNT, CDR2 FRNRAP. V shed 5 bases, J shed 3 bases, and the junction held 9 bases outside the gene matches. This CDR3 is 15 amino acids long.

This clonotype was found many times. The V and J genes are TRBV2 and TRBJ1-6; the D is unclear. CDR3 size: 14 residues. Trimming removed 3 bases at V and 13 bases at J, with 16 bases between. Germline V CDR1 and CDR2: SNHLY, FYNNEI. Written as DNA, the CDR3 is TGTGCCAGCAGTGAGAATTGGACCCTACCGCCCCTCCACTTT. Amino acids: CASSENWTLPPLHF.

This clonotype was counted many times. The chain joins TRBV5-6 to TRBJ1-2; D possibly corresponds to TRBD1 (5 bases). Germline lookup yields CDR1 SGHDT and CDR2 YYEEEE. Trimming cost V 4 bases and J 4 bases, with 17 bases left between them. The CDR3 consists of 15 residues. The CDR3 sequence is CASSPYDHGGYGYTF. The CDR3 nucleotides are TGTGCCAGCAGCCCATATGATCATGGGGGCTATGGCTACACCTTC.

This clonotype was detected many times. V is TRBV27 and J is TRBJ2-5; TRBD1 aligns across 11 bases. CDR1 is MNHEY, CDR2 SMNVEV, per germline (reference sequence). Trimming took 6 bases from V and 5 from J; bases not matched to a gene: 5. The CDR3 contains 14 residues. This CDR3 is CASRRTGGRETQYF. DNA of the CDR3: TGTGCCAGCAGGCGGACAGGGGGCCGGGAGACCCAGTACTTC.

This clonotype was recorded once. The chain couples TRBV24-1 to TRBJ2-2; D may correspond to TRBD1 or TRBD2 (5 bases each). This CDR3 has 13 amino acids. Germline V gene lookup returns CDR1 KGHDR and CDR2 SFDVKD. Trimming cost V 2 bases and J 7 bases, with 7 bases left between them. CDR3: CATSDSGSGELFF. For the CDR3, the DNA is TGTGCCACCAGTGATTCAGGGAGCGGGGAGCTGTTTTTT.

This clonotype was seen ten or more times. This rearrangement joins TRBV11-1 to TRBJ2-7, with 14 bases matching TRBD2. Germline loops: CDR1 SGHAT, CDR2 FQDESV (reference sequence). The CDR3 extends over 17 amino acids. Trimming removed 5 bases from V and 3 bases from J; junction bases left unmatched: 9. The CDR3 bases are TGTGCCAGCAGCCGAGGACTAGCGGGAGGACAGATCTACGAGCAGTACTTC. This encodes CASSRGLAGGQIYEQYF.

Ten or more counts support this clonotype. The CDR3: CASTDSFRADTEAFF. The CDR3 DNA reads as TGTGCCAGCACGGACAGTTTCCGGGCAGACACTGAAGCTTTCTTT. The gene calls are TRBV3-1 and TRBJ1-1; tentative D call: TRBD1 (6 bases). Trimming took 7 bases from V and 3 from J, leaving 18 bases between them. The length of the CDR3 is 15 residues. Germline lookup yields CDR1 LGHDT and CDR2 YNNKEL (reference sequence).

This clonotype was counted ten times or more. The rearrangement uses TRBV11-2 and TRBJ2-7; no clear D. Trimming removed 0 bases from V and 0 bases from J, with 6 bases in between. The germline gives CDR1 SGHAT, CDR2 FQNNGV. The CDR3 length is 14 residues. The CDR3 region is CASSLDITSYEQYF. The CDR3 bases are TGTGCCAGCAGCTTAGACATCACCTCCTACGAGCAGTACTTC.

The chain recombines TRBV6-2 or TRBV6-3 with TRBJ2-5; 8 positions match TRBD1. Trimming cost V 6 bases and J 5 bases; bases outside gene matches: 14. Germline assignment: CDR1 MNHEY and CDR2 SVGEGT. There are 16 residues in the CDR3. The CDR3 nucleotides read TGTGCCAGCAGCCTCGCGGACAGGGTGACGCAGGAGACCCAGTACTTC. This sequence encodes CASSLADRVTQETQYF.

The chain employs TRBV6-2 or TRBV6-3 and TRBJ2-7, with 8 bases identical to TRBD2. Trimming took 7 bases from V and 5 from J; bases not matched to a gene: 13. Germline loops: CDR1 MNHEY, CDR2 SVGEGT. CDR3 length: 15 amino acids. The DNA for the CDR3 is TGTGCCAGCACCCGGGGAGCGGGAGATTCGGACGAGCAGTACTTC. Amino acid sequence: CASTRGAGDSDEQYF.